The clone carrying this TCR beta chain was observed a handful of times. This specimen comes from a study of neoadjuvant anti-PD-1 for oral cavity cancer. Study details: Patients without progression received a fourth nivolumab dose around day 43, then surgical resection on days 50-56.

Method: immunoSEQ multiplex PCR; TCRdb's copy keeps in-frame clones and lacks some. This table holds about 16,000 clones, under 75% found once. The specimen was PBMCs, collected before nivolumab (anti-PD-1) treatment. The receptor comes from a person aged 40-85 years with oral cavity squamous cell carcinoma.

The CDR3 loop is CASSMGTTGEGEAFF. In DNA form, the CDR3 reads TGTGCCAGTAGTATGGGCACTACAGGGGAGGGTGAAGCTTTCTTT. The chain carries TRBV19 and TRBJ1-1; 7 positions agree with TRBD1. The CDR3 spans 15 residues. Germline V gene sequence: CDR1 LNHDA, CDR2 SQIVND (reference sequence). After removal of 3 bases from V and 7 bases from J, the junction contained 11 bases not matched to a gene.